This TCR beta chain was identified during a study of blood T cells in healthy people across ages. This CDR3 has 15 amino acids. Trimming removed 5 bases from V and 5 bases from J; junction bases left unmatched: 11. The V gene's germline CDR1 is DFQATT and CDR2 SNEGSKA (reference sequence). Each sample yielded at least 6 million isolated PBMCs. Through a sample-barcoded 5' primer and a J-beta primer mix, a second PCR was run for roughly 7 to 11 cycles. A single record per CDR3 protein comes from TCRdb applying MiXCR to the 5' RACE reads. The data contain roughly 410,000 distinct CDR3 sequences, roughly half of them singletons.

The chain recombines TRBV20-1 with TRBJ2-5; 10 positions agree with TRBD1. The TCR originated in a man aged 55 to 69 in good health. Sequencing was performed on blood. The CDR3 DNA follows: TGCAGTGCTCGACCCCTGGGACAGGGGTACGAGACCCAGTACTTC. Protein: CSARPLGQGYETQYF.